These 5 T cell receptor beta chains originate from one sample sequenced in a study of beta chain features in type 1 diabetes. General study findings and limits: Moderate but significant shortening of TCRB CDR3s was recorded in all four CD4+ subsets from Type 1 diabetes patients.

No antigens are known for them. Expressed TCRB transcripts were sequenced after all isolated RNA was converted to cDNA. Profiling relied on immunoSEQ multiplex PCR, and the TCRdb table lists in-frame clones only, not all of them. The sample records over 40,000 clones, 65% to 70% being singletons. Sequencing was carried out using Tregs from blood. These receptor sequences come from a man younger than 40 with type 1 diabetes. Some clones in this sample may be carry-over from other donors' samples.

The CDR3 protein is CASSGGAGGDQPQHF. CDR3 DNA: TGCGCCAGCAGCGGGGGTGCAGGGGGCGATCAGCCCCAGCATTTT. This rearrangement joins TRBV5-1 to TRBJ1-5; 8 bases line up with TRBD1. The CDR3 sequence is 15 residues long. The germline V gene has CDR1 SGHRS and CDR2 YFSETQ. The V segment lost 4 bases and the J segment 5 bases; nucleotides outside the gene matches: 8.

The chain uses TRBV5-1 and TRBJ2-7, with 10 bases aligning to TRBD1. Germline CDR1 and CDR2: SGHRS and YFSETQ. Unmatched junction bases numbered 6, after V lost 4 bases and J lost 5 bases. CDR3 length: 14 amino acids. The CDR3 here is CASSTGTGAHEQYF. The CDR3 DNA reads as TGCGCCAGCAGCACCGGGACAGGGGCGCACGAGCAGTACTTC.

The CDR3 protein is CASSPRLAGGPMGWYF. In DNA, the CDR3 is TGTGCCAGCAGCCCCCGACTAGCGGGGGGCCCGATGGGGTGGTACTTC. This rearrangement joins TRBV4-2 to TRBJ2-5, with TRBD2 identical over 13 bases. This CDR3 spans 16 amino acids. The trim removed 4 bases at V and 13 bases at J, leaving 15 bases unmatched. Germline V gives CDR1 LGHNA, CDR2 YNFKEQ.

This clone was recorded only once. DNA of the CDR3: TGCGCCAGCAGCCCCGGGGCTAGCGGGGGGTTAAGCTCCTACGAGCAGTACTTC. Protein sequence: CASSPGASGGLSSYEQYF. The rearrangement links TRBV5-1 to TRBJ2-7, with 11 nucleotides matching TRBD2. V shed 4 bases and J 0 bases; nucleotides not matched to a gene: 12. The CDR3 is made up of 18 amino acids. CDR1 SGHRS and CDR2 YFSETQ come from the germline V gene.

The chain uses TRBV5-1 and TRBJ1-2, with D perhaps matching TRBD1 (6 bases). The CDR3 is 15 amino acids. Trimming shortened V by 2 bases and J by 1 base, and 12 bases separated the two germline ends. Germline CDR1 is SGHRS and CDR2 is YFSETQ. CDR3 nucleotide sequence: TGCGCCAGCAGCTTCGGACAGCAGATTAACTATGGCTACACCTTC. Protein product: CASSFGQQINYGYTF.